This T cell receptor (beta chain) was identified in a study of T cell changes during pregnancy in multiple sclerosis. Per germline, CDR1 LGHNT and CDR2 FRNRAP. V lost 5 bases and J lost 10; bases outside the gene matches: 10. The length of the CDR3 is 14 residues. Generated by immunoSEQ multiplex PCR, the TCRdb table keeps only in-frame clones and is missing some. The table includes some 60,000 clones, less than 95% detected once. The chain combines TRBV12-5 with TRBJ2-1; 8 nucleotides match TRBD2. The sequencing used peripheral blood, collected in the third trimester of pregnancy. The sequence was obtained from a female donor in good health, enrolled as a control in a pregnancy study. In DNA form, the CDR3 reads TGTGCTAGTGGTCTGGGACTAGACGTCCGGGAGCAGTTCTTC. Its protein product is CASGLGLDVREQFF.